This T cell receptor (beta chain) emerged from a study of Ad26.COV2.S vaccination and SARS-CoV-2 variants. Treatment: about 20 received Ad26.COV2.S at low or high dose, single or two shots; five or six received placebo; per-sample allocation not given. Sampling occurred on day 63 after the first vaccine or placebo injection. Assay used: immunoSEQ multiplex PCR; TCRdb lists only in-frame clones, some missing. The sample lists about 390,000 clones, approximately 91% occurring once. V lost 2 bases, J lost 10 bases, and 8 bases lay in between. CDR3 length: 11 amino acids. Germline V gene lookup returns CDR1 LNHDA and CDR2 SQIVND (reference sequence).

This clonotype was sampled from a person between 18 and 65 years old who received the Ad26.COV2.S COVID-19 vaccine or a placebo. This specimen was peripheral blood, taken in a trial of Ad26.COV2.S vaccine versus placebo. The rearrangement links TRBV19 to TRBJ1-2, with D uncertain. The CDR3 loop reads CASSIMRVYTF. CDR3 nucleotides: TGTGCCAGTAGTATAATGAGGGTCTACACCTTC.